This T cell receptor (beta chain) came from a study of shared clonotypes between healthy human individuals. CDR1 and CDR2 (germline): SGHNT, YYREEE (reference sequence). The CDR3 runs 13 residues. Trimming took 2 bases from V and 3 from J, leaving 8 bases between them. The data were produced by immunoSEQ multiplex PCR, yet TCRdb's version contains in-frame clones alone and is incomplete. Of about 1 million clones in the sample, about 75% were seen once. Input material: memory CD4+ T cells sorted from blood. Subset noted: CD45RA-negative fraction. This receptor was obtained from a man between 18 and 29 years old in good health. This chain uses TRBV5-4 with TRBJ1-2; tentative D call: TRBD1 (6 bases). CDR3 region: CASSFRTDYGYTF. The CDR3, as DNA: TGTGCCAGCAGCTTTAGGACAGACTATGGCTACACCTTC.